This is a list of T cell receptor beta chains from one sample in a study of blood T cell repertoires in COVID-19. Data came from immunoSEQ multiplex PCR; TCRdb stores just in-frame clones and leaves some out. Of 200,000 to 250,000 clones listed, 85% to 90% were seen once; the top ten hold 1.6%. Sequencing used PBMCs or T cells enriched from blood (not recorded which). The receptor source for this set is a woman in her 50s who had recovered from COVID-19. Both conserved end residues are part of each CDR3. The order of the fields is J gene, D gene, V gene, clone size, CDR3 DNA, CDR3 protein. D genes are given only for firm matches. Part of the rows lack a size; the others show once, few, many or a class for expanded clones.

>TRBJ2-1|TRBD2|TRBV4-1|.
TGCGCCAGCAGCCAAGATCCAGCTAGCGGGAGTCGGGAGCAGTTCTTC
CASSQDPASGSREQFF
>TRBJ2-5|TRBD2|TRBV6-5|.
TGTGCCAGCAGTTACTCGACTAGCGGCCAAGAGACCCAGTACTTC
CASSYSTSGQETQYF
>TRBJ1-2|TRBD1|TRBV29-1|few
TGCAGCGTTGAGGGACAGAATCCCTATGGCTACACCTTC
CSVEGQNPYGYTF
>TRBJ2-3|TRBD2|TRBV5-4|.
TGTGCCAGCAGCTTGGGCGGGAGAGGGATCGATACGCAGTATTTT
CASSLGGRGIDTQYF
>TRBJ2-1|TRBD2|TRBV10-1|.
TGCGCCAGCAGTCCGGGACTAGCGGGAGTTCATGAGCAGTTCTTC
CASSPGLAGVHEQFF
>TRBJ2-5|.|TRBV29-1|.
TGCAGCGTTCGTAGGGGAAGGGAAGAGACCCAGTACTTC
CSVRRGREETQYF
>TRBJ2-2|.|TRBV10-3|.
TGTGCCATCAGTGAGTCCCAAGGGGCCGGGGAGCTGTTTTTT
CAISESQGAGELFF
>TRBJ2-2|.|TRBV2|.
TGTGCCAGCCGGGACTCCGGGGAGCTGTTTTTT
CASRDSGELFF
>TRBJ1-4|.|TRBV4-2|.
TGTGCCAGCAGCCTTATCTCACGGTCCACTAATGAAAAACTGTTTTTT
CASSLISRSTNEKLFF
>TRBJ2-4|TRBD2|TRBV7-8|.
TGTGCCAGCAGCGCCACTCCGCCGGGGGGAACCCTCAAAAACATTCAGTACTTC
CASSATPPGGTLKNIQYF
>TRBJ2-1|TRBD2|TRBV11-3|once
TGTGCCAGCAGCTTAGACCCGACTAGCGGGATTACGGCCGCTACAATGGGGCATGAGCAGTTCTTC
CASSLDPTSGITAATMGHEQFF
>TRBJ2-6|.|TRBV28|.
TGTGCCAGCAGTTTATTCAGGGTCTCTGGGGCCAACGTCCTGACTTTC
CASSLFRVSGANVLTF
>TRBJ1-6|.|TRBV30|.
TGTGCCTGGAGTGTACAGGGCGACTCACCCCTCCACTTT
CAWSVQGDSPLHF
>TRBJ1-2|TRBD1|TRBV24-1|.
TGTGCCACCAGTGACGAAACAGGGGCAGACGGCTACACCTTC
CATSDETGADGYTF
>TRBJ2-2|TRBD1|TRBV30|.
TGTGCCTGGGTTGTTAGGACAGGGCTGGGGACCGGGGAGCTGTTTTTT
CAWVVRTGLGTGELFF
>TRBJ2-1|.|TRBV28|.
TGTGCCAGCCGCGAGTCGGGAGCGTCCTACAATGAGCAGTTCTTC
CASRESGASYNEQFF
>TRBJ1-6|.|TRBV6-5|.
TGTGCCAGCAACAAGTTCCCCTATAATTCACCCCTCCACTTT
CASNKFPYNSPLHF
>TRBJ1-1|.|TRBV7-9|.
TGTGCCAGCAGCTTACGGGGGAACACTGAAGCTTTCTTT
CASSLRGNTEAFF
>TRBJ1-5|.|TRBV3-1/TRBV3-2|.
TGTGCCAGCAGCCAAGCCGAGGGTCAGCCCCAGCATTTT
CASSQAEGQPQHF
>TRBJ1-1|TRBD1|TRBV29-1|.
TGCAGCGTATTCAGGGGGCCCACTGAAGCTTTCTTT
CSVFRGPTEAFF
>TRBJ2-7|TRBD2|TRBV27|.
TGTGCCAGCAGTTCTCGCCCGCCTTCTAGCGGGAAGTACTACGAGCAGTACTTC
CASSSRPPSSGKYYEQYF
>TRBJ1-4|.|TRBV5-4|.
TGTGCCAGCAGCCAACAGGGTCGAAATGAAAAACTGTTTTTT
CASSQQGRNEKLFF
>TRBJ2-7|TRBD1|TRBV25-1|.
TGTGCCAGCAGTGACGAGGCAGGGGGTTCCTACGAGCAGTACTTC
CASSDEAGGSYEQYF
>TRBJ2-1|.|TRBV28|.
TGTGCCAGCAGTTTCCCCCTACGAAGCAATGAGCAGTTCTTC
CASSFPLRSNEQFF
>TRBJ2-1|.|TRBV29-1|few
TGCAGCGTTGTCAGGGATACCAGCAATGAGCAGTTCTTC
CSVVRDTSNEQFF
>TRBJ2-3|.|TRBV19|few
TGTGCCAGTAGTATCTTCTTGACAGATACGCAGTATTTT
CASSIFLTDTQYF
>TRBJ2-5|.|TRBV5-1|.
TGCGCCAGCTGCTTGGATTTTTTCTACCCCGGGAAGAAGGGAACCAGGTACCAAGAGACCCAGTACTTC
CASCLDFFYPGKKGTRYQETQYF
>TRBJ1-1|TRBD1|TRBV5-1|.
TGCGCCAGCAGCGTAGGGTCGGGACAGGGTGGCACTGAAGCTTTCTTT
CASSVGSGQGGTEAFF
>TRBJ2-7|TRBD2|TRBV5-1|.
TGCGCCAGCAGCTTGGGTACAAGCGGGAGGGCCTCCTACGAGCAGTACTTC
CASSLGTSGRASYEQYF
>TRBJ1-3|.|TRBV27|once
TGTGCCAGCAGTCTAGGTCCTTCGAGCACCATATATTTT
CASSLGPSSTIYF
>TRBJ1-1|TRBD1|TRBV27|.
TGTGCCAGCAGTTTCGAAAAACAGGGGGCTCCCACTGAAGCTTTCTTT
CASSFEKQGAPTEAFF
>TRBJ2-7|.|TRBV5-4|.
TGTGCCAGCAGCTTGGCCCCGGGGGAATACGAGCAGTACTTC
CASSLAPGEYEQYF
>TRBJ1-1|.|TRBV7-2|few
TGTGCCAGCAGCCCCCTCGCACTGGGGGGGGCAACTTTCTTT
CASSPLALGGATFF
>TRBJ1-1|TRBD1|TRBV5-1|.
TGCGCCAGCAGCGTGACGACAGGGACGAACACTGAAGCTTTCTTT
CASSVTTGTNTEAFF
>TRBJ1-1|.|TRBV28|few
TGTGCCAGCAGTGTAACAGGGCTAATTGAAGCTTTCTTT
CASSVTGLIEAFF
>TRBJ1-2|TRBD1|TRBV11-2|.
TGTGCCAGCAGCCCCGGGACAGGGAATGGCTACACCTTC
CASSPGTGNGYTF
>TRBJ1-1|TRBD1|TRBV4-2|once
TGTGCCAGCAGGGGACAGATGAACACTGAAGCTTTCTTT
CASRGQMNTEAFF